The entry below describes one T cell receptor beta chain. The antigen remains undetermined. This entry comes from a study of T cells expressing NK-cell markers. Study-level background: The authors sequenced eight donors, of whom seven were HCMV-seropositive and one was seronegative.

General observations from the study: Of CD8+ T cells, 1.0-7.0% belonged to dominant NKG2C+ clonotypes in five or six donors. Unclear, still, was the HCMV specificity of the expanded NKG2C+ T cell clones.

Per the germline V gene, CDR1 is PRHDT and CDR2 is FYEKMQ (reference sequence). CDR3 length equals 18 residues. TCRdb reprocessed the 5' RACE reads and reports one entry per CDR3 protein, with no DNA. The sample table sets out some 410,000 distinct CDR3 sequences. The chain employs TRBV13 and TRBJ1-1; TCRdb lists TRBD1, though no DNA is available to test this call. This TCR derives from a woman aged 18 to 75 in good health. Sequencing used blood T cells: a sorted CD56 or NKG2C T cell subset, CD4+ or CD8+ T cells, or bulk PBMC T cells (not recorded which). The CDR3 protein is CASSSPRAGYPLWAEAFF.